Listed below are T cell receptor beta chains from one sample, sequenced in a study of OX40 agonist ivuxolimab in advanced cancers. Method: immunoSEQ multiplex PCR; TCRdb's copy keeps in-frame clones and lacks some. The sample shows about 15,000 clones, more than 70% of them seen only once. The sample here was CD4+ or CD8+ T cells sorted from blood, taken in a trial of the OX40 agonist ivuxolimab. These receptors were taken from an adult with an advanced solid tumor such as melanoma, head and neck, liver or kidney cancer. CDR3s include the opening cysteine and the closing phenylalanine or tryptophan. D genes are given only for firm matches. Some rows have no size entry. The others give once, few or many, or a class for an expanded clone.

TRBV7-6	TRBJ2-5	-	-	CASSSPFEETQYF	TGTGCCAGCAGCTCACCGTTCGAAGAGACCCAGTACTTC
TRBV4-1	TRBJ1-1	-	-	CASSRDTITEAFF	TGCGCCAGCAGCCGAGACACGATCACTGAAGCTTTCTTT
TRBV28	TRBJ2-3	-	-	CASSLGSIATDTQYF	TGTGCCAGCAGTTTAGGGAGCATCGCCACAGATACGCAGTATTTT
TRBV25-1	TRBJ2-7	-	-	CASSTLGHEQYF	TGTGCCAGCAGTACCCTTGGGCACGAGCAGTACTTC
TRBV2	TRBJ1-1	-	-	CASSEGSAGRRAEAFF	TGTGCCAGCAGTGAGGGTTCGGCAGGAAGGCGAGCTGAAGCTTTCTTT
TRBV9	TRBJ2-1	medium-sized	-	CASSARVGIGYEQFF	TGTGCCAGCAGCGCGAGGGTAGGTATCGGCTATGAGCAGTTCTTC
TRBV21-1	TRBJ2-2	-	-	CASSNRCSPNTGELFF	TGTGCCAGCAGCAATCGTTGCAGCCCGAACACCGGGGAGCTGTTTTTT
TRBV19	TRBJ2-1	-	TRBD2	CASRWDSGSLSYNEQFF	TGTGCCAGTAGATGGGATAGCGGGAGTCTTTCCTACAATGAGCAGTTCTTC
TRBV6-5	TRBJ1-1	once	TRBD1	CASSPARTGNTEAFF	TGTGCCAGCAGTCCCGCCCGGACAGGGAACACTGAAGCTTTCTTT
TRBV7-8	TRBJ1-3	-	-	CASSSLTSSGNTIYF	TGTGCCAGCAGCTCACTCACGAGCTCTGGAAACACCATATATTTT
TRBV9	TRBJ2-3	-	-	CASSVQGSTDTQYF	TGTGCCAGCAGCGTCCAGGGAAGTACAGATACGCAGTATTTT